The 18 T cell receptor beta chains below all came from one sample that was sequenced in a study of T-cell reconstitution after alpha-beta-depleted transplantation in children. A TCRbeta library incorporating unique molecular identifiers was prepared. One entry per CDR3 protein results from TCRdb running MiXCR on the PCR reads. This repertoire shows about 29,000 distinct CDR3 sequences, about 6.2% found once; its top ten account for roughly 7%. The specimen comprised PBMCs, mostly from graft donor cells, sampled 180 days after TCRalphabeta/CD19-depleted stem cell transplant. These TCRs come from a male patient younger than 18 who had a stem cell transplant for acute myeloid leukemia, so the T cells may come from the graft donor.

Ten or more counts support this clonotype. The chain combines TRBV11-1 with TRBJ1-6; D gene ambiguous. The V gene lost 1 base and the J gene lost 6 bases, with 10 bases spanning the gap. CDR3 length equals 15 residues. Germline V gives CDR1 SGHAT, CDR2 FQDESV (reference sequence). The CDR3 loop reads CASSLEGIGNSPLHF. The CDR3 nucleotides are TGTGCCAGCAGCTTAGAAGGGATTGGTAATTCACCCCTCCACTTT.

This clonotype was seen repeatedly, ten times or more. This chain links TRBV20-1 with TRBJ2-3; a weak D match, TRBD1 (5 bases). The CDR3 totals 11 residues. V was cut by 3 bases and J by 6 bases, with 7 bases left in between. Germline V gives CDR1 DFQATT, CDR2 SNEGSKA (reference sequence). CDR3 sequence: CSASSGDTQYF. For the CDR3, the DNA is TGCAGTGCTAGTTCAGGGGATACGCAGTATTTT.

This clonotype was observed at least ten times. The chain carries TRBV20-1 and TRBJ2-3; unclear D gene. Between the trimmed V and J ends, which lost 6 bases and 3 bases, there was a span of 22 bases. The CDR3 length is 16 residues. Germline assignment: CDR1 DFQATT and CDR2 SNEGSKA (reference sequence). CDR3 amino acids: CSAADSALGRTDTQYF. Here the CDR3 DNA reads TGCAGTGCGGCCGACTCAGCTTTGGGCCGGACAGATACGCAGTATTTT.

This clonotype was counted at least ten times. V and J are TRBV5-5 and TRBJ2-5, with 10 bases that match TRBD2. This CDR3 comprises 14 residues. Germline V gene data show CDR1 as SGHKS and CDR2 as YYEKEE (reference sequence). Trimming at V came to 4 bases and at J to 4 bases, leaving 4 bases not matched to a gene. The CDR3, as DNA: TGTGCCAGCAGCCTTAGCGGGAGGTCAGAGACCCAGTACTTC. Protein sequence: CASSLSGRSETQYF.

This clonotype was counted ten times or more. J is TRBJ2-3 and V is TRBV6-5; 8 bases match TRBD2. The ends lost 4 bases at V and 4 bases at J; junction bases unmatched: 10. The germline V gene has CDR1 MNHEY and CDR2 SVGAGI. The CDR3 loop spans 16 amino acids. The CDR3 nucleotides read TGTGCCAGCAGTTTAGGGACCGGGACTAGAGCAGATACGCAGTATTTT. This codes for CASSLGTGTRADTQYF.

There are many counts of this clonotype. V usage is TRBV20-1 and J usage is TRBJ2-7; TRBD1 matches at 9 bases. V lost 4 bases and J lost 4; bases outside the gene matches: 17. Germline CDR1 DFQATT, CDR2 SNEGSKA (reference sequence). The CDR3 extends over 17 amino acids. The CDR3 spells CSAKKPGQGAVGYEQYF. The CDR3 region has the DNA TGCAGTGCTAAAAAGCCGGGACAGGGAGCAGTCGGGTACGAGCAGTACTTC.

This clonotype was observed at least ten times. This chain uses TRBV19 with TRBJ2-3; 10 nucleotides agree with TRBD1. The CDR3 is 14 amino acids. V shed 9 bases, J shed 1 base, and the junction held 4 bases outside the gene matches. CDR1 is LNHDA, CDR2 SQIVND, per germline (reference sequence). The DNA of the CDR3 is TGTGCCAGCTCGGACAGGGGGGGCACAGATACGCAGTATTTT. Amino acids: CASSDRGGTDTQYF.

At least ten counts were recorded for this clonotype. The CDR3 here is CASGSPVIGPAGADYEQYV. The CDR3 nucleotides are TGTGCTAGTGGTTCACCAGTTATTGGACCCGCGGGGGCGGACTACGAGCAGTACGTC. The chain recombines TRBV12-5 with TRBJ2-7, with D possibly matching TRBD2 (7 bases). CDR3 size: 19 residues. Trimming pared 4 bases from V and 3 bases from J, leaving 28 bases between. Germline CDR1 is LGHNT and CDR2 is FRNRAP.

This clonotype was seen many times. The genes are TRBV7-6 and TRBJ2-5; 7 bases map to TRBD2. This CDR3 spans 17 amino acids. With V trimmed by 2 bases and J by 1 base, 10 bases remained unmatched. The germline V gene encodes CDR1 SGHVS and CDR2 FNYEAQ. CDR3 in amino acids: CASSLIFWEGFQETQYF. The CDR3 nucleotides read TGTGCCAGCAGCTTAATCTTCTGGGAGGGGTTCCAAGAGACCCAGTACTTC.

This clonotype occurred many times. The chain combines TRBV7-9 with TRBJ2-3; 10 nucleotides align to TRBD1. From germline, CDR1 is SEHNR and CDR2 FQNEAQ (reference sequence). The CDR3 length is 15 residues. V trimming: 3 bases; J trimming: 2 bases; junction bases outside the gene matches: 2. CDR3 sequence: CASSLDRGYTDTQYF. The DNA of the CDR3 is TGTGCCAGCAGCTTGGACAGGGGGTACACAGATACGCAGTATTTT.

The chain joins TRBV4-1 to TRBJ2-7; a possible D gene is TRBD2 (5 bases). Germline CDR1 reads MGHRA; CDR2 reads YSYEKL. Trimming cost V 1 base and J 4 bases, with 20 bases left between them. CDR3 length: 17 amino acids. CDR3 nucleotides: TGCGCCAGCAGCCAAGTTTCCGGCGGAGGAAAAAAATACGAGCAGTACTTC. Protein: CASSQVSGGGKKYEQYF.

The sample holds many counts of this clonotype. V usage is TRBV6-2 or TRBV6-3 and J usage is TRBJ2-1, with D possibly TRBD2 on 6 matching bases. The CDR3 extends over 15 amino acids. With 2 bases removed from V and 3 bases from J, the gap between germline ends came to 11 bases. Germline values: CDR1 MNHEY, CDR2 SVGEGT. The DNA of the CDR3 is TGTGCCAGCAGTTACGCCCAGGGAGGCTACAATGAGCAGTTCTTC. Protein: CASSYAQGGYNEQFF.

This clonotype was seen repeatedly, ten times or more. This rearrangement joins TRBV10-3 to TRBJ1-1; weak D call: TRBD1 (6 bases). V lost 11 bases and J lost 1, with 11 bases in between. The CDR3 totals 12 residues. The germline gives CDR1 ENHRY, CDR2 SYGVKD. The DNA of the CDR3 is TGTGCCTACCGGGACACGAACACTGAAGCTTTCTTT. Translation: CAYRDTNTEAFF.

This clonotype has ten or more counts. V usage is TRBV9 and J usage is TRBJ2-7; 8 nucleotides agree with TRBD2. V dropped 0 bases and J dropped 3; count of bases not matched to a gene: 2. The CDR3 consists of 14 residues. From germline, CDR1 is SGDLS and CDR2 YYNGEE. Written as DNA, the CDR3 is TGTGCCAGCAGCGTAGACAGCGGGAGCTACGAGCAGTACTTC. Its protein is CASSVDSGSYEQYF.

In this sample, this clonotype turned up many times. The chain joins TRBV11-2 to TRBJ1-5; tentative D call: TRBD1 (6 bases). V was cut by 1 base and J by 6 bases, with 10 bases left in between. The CDR3 is 14 residues long. Germline V gene data show CDR1 as SGHAT and CDR2 as FQNNGV. For the CDR3, the DNA is TGTGCCAGCAGCTTAGGTGGGGGCCCTCAGCCCCAGCATTTT. Its protein is CASSLGGGPQPQHF. The variable domain in full, with the rest retrieved from reference TRBV11-2 and TRBJ1-5, is EAGVAQSPRYKIIEKRQSVAFWCNPISGHATLYWYQQILGQGPKLLIQFQNNGVVDDSQLPKDRFSAERLKGVDSTLKIQPAKLEDSAVYLCASSLGGGPQPQHFGDGTRLSIL.

At least ten counts were recorded for this clonotype. The chain carries TRBV6-5 and TRBJ2-1, with D possibly TRBD2 on 6 matching bases. The V gene's germline CDR1 is MNHEY and CDR2 SVGAGI. V gave up 0 bases and J gave up 7 bases, with 19 bases separating them. This CDR3 has 17 amino acids. The CDR3 loop reads CASSYSMIPGVMNEQFF. The CDR3 DNA sequence: TGTGCCAGCAGTTACTCGATGATTCCGGGGGTTATGAATGAGCAGTTCTTC.

Ten or more counts support this clonotype. The CDR3 nucleotides are TGTGCCAGCTCACCACCGGAAGGGGGAAACACTGAAGCTTTCTTT. Residues: CASSPPEGGNTEAFF. This chain links TRBV18 with TRBJ1-1, with a tentative D call TRBD1 (6 bases). The CDR3 has 15 amino acids. Looked up from germline, CDR1 is KGHSH and CDR2 is LQKENI. V was shortened by 0 bases and J by 2 bases, with 10 bases between the two germline ends. The variable domain in full, completed from reference TRBV18 and TRBJ1-1, reads NAGVMQNPRHLVRRRGQEARLRCSPMKGHSHVYWYRQLPEEGLKFMVYLQKENIIDESGMPKERFSAEFPKEGPSILRIQQVVRGDSAAYFCASSPPEGGNTEAFFGQGTRLTVV.

This clonotype showed up many times. This chain joins TRBV7-6 and TRBJ1-5; 8 bases line up with TRBD1. The CDR3 is 18 residues long. CDR1 and CDR2 from the germline V gene are SGHVS and FNYEAQ. With V trimmed by 1 base and J by 0 bases, 8 bases remained unmatched. DNA for the CDR3: TGTGCCAGCAGCTTAGGGTCAGGGGGCCCTTATAGCAATCAGCCCCAGCATTTT. Its protein product is CASSLGSGGPYSNQPQHF.